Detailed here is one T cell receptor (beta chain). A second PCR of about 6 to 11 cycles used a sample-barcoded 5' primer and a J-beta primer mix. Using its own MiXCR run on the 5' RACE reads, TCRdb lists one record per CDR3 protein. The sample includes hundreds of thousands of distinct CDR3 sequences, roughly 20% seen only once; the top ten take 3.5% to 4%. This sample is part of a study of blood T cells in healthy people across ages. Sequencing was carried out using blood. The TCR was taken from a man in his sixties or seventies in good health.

CDR3 in DNA: TGCGCCAGCAGCCCCCAGGTTGACCAGCCCCAGCATTTT. This gives the protein CASSPQVDQPQHF. This chain connects TRBV5-1 to TRBJ1-5; no firm D call. The CDR3 loop spans 13 amino acids. Trimming took 4 bases from V and 7 from J, leaving 12 bases between them. Germline CDR1 reads SGHRS; CDR2 reads YFSETQ.